The 30 T cell receptor beta chains listed next were all sequenced from one sample in a study of blood T cell repertoires in COVID-19. TCRdb's copy holds only in-frame clones and misses some; the assay was immunoSEQ multiplex PCR. This table has fewer than 300,000 clones, approximately 91% appearing once. Sequenced sample: PBMCs or T cells enriched from blood (not recorded which). Receptors were obtained from a woman in her 40s with acute COVID-19.

The rearrangement links TRBV7-9 to TRBJ1-1; possibly TRBD1 for D (6 bases). CDR1 is SEHNR, CDR2 FQNEAQ, per germline (reference sequence). The CDR3 is 15 residues long. V shed 1 base and J shed 3 bases, with 12 bases lying between them. CDR3 in DNA: TGTGCCAGCAGCTTAGGTCGGACAGTCGACACTGAAGCTTTCTTT. Protein sequence: CASSLGRTVDTEAFF.

The DNA of the CDR3 is TGTGCCAGCAGTTTACGGGGGAGTAGCACAGATACGCAGTATTTT. This encodes CASSLRGSSTDTQYF. The chain employs TRBV28 and TRBJ2-3; tentative D call: TRBD2 (6 bases). The CDR3 is 15 amino acids. Per germline, CDR1 MDHEN and CDR2 SYDVKM. V lost 2 bases to trimming and J lost 0 bases, with 9 bases between them.

This clone was picked up a small number of times. The V gene is TRBV6-1, the J gene TRBJ1-6; D uncertain. Trimming removed 0 bases at V and 5 bases at J, with 5 bases between. The CDR3 totals 14 residues. The germline V gene has CDR1 MNHNS and CDR2 SASEGT. CDR3 amino acids: CASSEAFHNSPLHF. CDR3 bases: TGTGCCAGCAGTGAAGCCTTCCATAATTCACCCCTCCACTTT.

The chain recombines TRBV4-2 with TRBJ2-1; 12 bases line up with TRBD2. The CDR3 has 17 amino acids. V lost 4 bases to trimming and J lost 9 bases; unmatched junction nucleotides: 13. In germline, CDR1 is LGHNA, CDR2 YNFKEQ. CDR3: CASSPRLAGDTGGEQFF. The CDR3 DNA follows: TGTGCCAGCAGCCCCCGACTAGCGGGGGACACGGGGGGTGAGCAGTTCTTC.

The genes are TRBV20-1 and TRBJ2-3, with no clear D. Germline CDR1 and CDR2: DFQATT and SNEGSKA (reference sequence). V was cut by 6 bases and J by 2 bases, with 6 bases left in between. This CDR3 is built from 11 residues. The CDR3 DNA follows: TGCAGTGCCTTAAACACAGATACGCAGTATTTT. This codes for CSALNTDTQYF.

The chain recombines TRBV30 with TRBJ2-3; perhaps TRBD2 as D (5 bases). This CDR3 region has 12 residues. V lost 5 bases to trimming and J lost 5 bases, with 11 bases between them. Looked up from germline, CDR1 is GTSNPN and CDR2 is SVGIG (reference sequence). The DNA of the CDR3 is TGTGCCTGGTCCGCCGCGGGAGATACGCAGTATTTT. It yields the protein CAWSAAGDTQYF.

The genes are TRBV6-2 or TRBV6-3 and TRBJ2-1, with D maybe TRBD2 (7 bases). V lost 3 bases and J lost 2, with 11 bases in between. CDR3 length: 15 amino acids. Germline values: CDR1 MNHEY, CDR2 SVGEGT. The CDR3 DNA sequence: TGTGCCAGCAGTTATAGGGGGGGAGCCTACAATGAGCAGTTCTTC. Translation gives CASSYRGGAYNEQFF.

The gene calls are TRBV7-2 and TRBJ2-3, with D uncertain. This CDR3 is 15 amino acids long. Germline V gives CDR1 SGHTA, CDR2 FQGNSA. Trimming took off 5 bases at V and 4 bases at J, with 16 bases between the two ends. Written as DNA, the CDR3 is TGTGCCAGCAGCCCAAGGCCCTGGGCCCCAGATACGCAGTATTTT. Protein: CASSPRPWAPDTQYF.

This clone was recorded once. V is TRBV15 and J is TRBJ1-2, with D perhaps matching TRBD1 (5 bases). The CDR3 loop spans 14 amino acids. V was pared by 0 bases and J by 4 bases, with 9 bases between. Per germline, CDR1 LNHNV and CDR2 YYDKDF (reference sequence). CDR3 in DNA: TGTGCCACCAGCAGAGATTACGGGGGCTATGGCTACACCTTC. Translation: CATSRDYGGYGYTF.

V usage is TRBV15 and J usage is TRBJ2-5, with 11 positions matching TRBD1. V was clipped by 3 bases and J by 3 bases; unmatched bases: 6. CDR3 length: 16 residues. Germline V CDR1 and CDR2: LNHNV, YYDKDF (reference sequence). CDR3 DNA sequence: TGTGCCACCAGCAGTCGGACAGGGGGCGGAAAAGAGACCCAGTACTTC. Amino acids: CATSSRTGGGKETQYF.

This sequence joins TRBV7-2 and TRBJ2-3, with 10 bases lining up with TRBD2. Trimming at V came to 5 bases and at J to 7 bases, leaving 9 bases not matched to a gene. This CDR3 is built from 15 residues. Looked up from germline, CDR1 is SGHTA and CDR2 is FQGNSA. In DNA, the CDR3 is TGTGCCAGCAGCGCGTCTAGCGGGAGTTTGTATACGCAGTATTTT. Amino acids: CASSASSGSLYTQYF.

This chain uses TRBV27 with TRBJ1-5; D perhaps matches TRBD1 (6 bases). The CDR3 consists of 17 residues. Germline CDR1 and CDR2: MNHEY and SMNVEV (reference sequence). Trimming stripped 5 bases from V and 2 bases from J, with 19 bases between. CDR3 nucleotides: TGTGCCAGCAGTCCCCCAGGGACACCCGGGGGCAATCAGCCCCAGCATTTT. Its translation is CASSPPGTPGGNQPQHF.

The rearrangement joins TRBV10-3 to TRBJ2-3; a weak D match, TRBD2 (6 bases). This CDR3 comprises 15 residues. V was pared by 1 base and J by 0 bases, with 8 bases between. Looked up from germline, CDR1 is ENHRY and CDR2 is SYGVKD. In nucleotides, the CDR3 is TGTGCCATCAGTGAGTGGGGACTCAGCACAGATACGCAGTATTTT. This codes for CAISEWGLSTDTQYF.

The chain employs TRBV7-9 and TRBJ2-2; D gene unclear. Germline-derived CDR1 and CDR2 are SEHNR and FQNEAQ (reference sequence). The CDR3 totals 16 residues. With 0 bases removed from V and 3 bases from J, the gap between germline ends came to 11 bases. The CDR3 region has the DNA TGTGCCAGCAGCTTAGCCTACCCTGTCGACACCGGGGAGCTGTTTTTT. Its protein product is CASSLAYPVDTGELFF. Full variable domain (missing parts from reference TRBV7-9 and TRBJ2-2): DTGVSQNPRHKITKRGQNVTFRCDPISEHNRLYWYRQTLGQGPEFLTYFQNEAQLEKSRLLSDRFSAERPKGSFSTLEIQRTEQGDSAMYLCASSLAYPVDTGELFFGEGSRLTVL.

The rearrangement uses TRBV5-6 and TRBJ1-1; TRBD1 might be the D (6 bases). The length of the CDR3 is 13 residues. In germline, CDR1 is SGHDT, CDR2 YYEEEE. The V end lost 2 bases, the J end lost 5 bases, and 10 bases lay between the germline ends. The CDR3, as DNA: TGTGCCAGCAGCTTTCAGGGGCGAACTGAAGCTTTCTTT. This encodes CASSFQGRTEAFF.

J is TRBJ1-6 and V is TRBV2; 8 nucleotides match TRBD1. After removal of 4 bases from V and 8 bases from J, the junction contained 4 bases not matched to a gene. CDR3 length equals 14 residues. Germline loops: CDR1 SNHLY, CDR2 FYNNEI. CDR3: CASSGTGIDSPLHF. In DNA form, the CDR3 reads TGTGCCAGCAGTGGGACAGGGATTGATTCACCCCTCCACTTT.

The chain couples TRBV18 to TRBJ2-7; 10 positions match TRBD1. Losses at the gene ends were 5 bases for V and 4 bases for J; bases not matched to a gene: 2. From germline, CDR1 is KGHSH and CDR2 LQKENI. The CDR3 is made up of 13 amino acids. CDR3 protein: CASSWDRGYEQYF. Here the CDR3 DNA reads TGTGCCAGCTCATGGGACAGGGGATACGAGCAGTACTTC.

V gene TRBV28 combines with J gene TRBJ1-4; TRBD1 might be the D (6 bases). Germline V gives CDR1 MDHEN, CDR2 SYDVKM. This CDR3 has 14 amino acids. The ends were cut back, 4 bases at V and 8 bases at J, with 14 bases in the middle. The DNA of the CDR3 is TGTGCCAGCAGTTCCAACAGGGTTGGGGAAAAACTGTTTTTT. Translation gives CASSSNRVGEKLFF.

This chain links TRBV29-1 with TRBJ2-1; the match to TRBD1 covers 10 bases. Trimming at V came to 4 bases and at J to 3 bases, leaving 6 bases not matched to a gene. CDR1 is SQVTM and CDR2 is ANQGSEA in the germline V gene. The CDR3 runs to 15 residues. The CDR3 bases are TGCAGCGTTGGGGAGGGACAGGGGTTCTACAATGAGCAGTTCTTC. It translates to CSVGEGQGFYNEQFF.

V usage is TRBV5-5 and J usage is TRBJ1-3; D possibly corresponds to TRBD1 (5 bases). In germline, CDR1 is SGHKS, CDR2 YYEKEE (reference sequence). The germline V and J ends were trimmed by 1 base and 0 bases, with 14 bases remaining between them. This CDR3 has 17 amino acids. CDR3 region: CASSLKPGDSSGNTIYF. The CDR3 DNA reads TGTGCCAGCAGCTTGAAGCCGGGGGATTCCTCTGGAAACACCATATATTTT.

Only a few counts were recorded for this clone. The gene calls are TRBV5-5 and TRBJ1-6, with TRBD1 identical over 8 bases. After removal of 1 base from V and 7 bases from J, the junction contained 7 bases not matched to a gene. CDR1 and CDR2 from the germline V gene are SGHKS and YYEKEE (reference sequence). The CDR3 loop spans 16 amino acids. The CDR3 here is CASSLIGQGANSPLHF. CDR3 coding DNA: TGTGCCAGCAGCTTGATCGGGCAGGGGGCGAATTCACCCCTCCACTTT.

This clone was detected once. The rearrangement joins TRBV18 to TRBJ2-4, with 7 bases matching TRBD1. The CDR3 is 13 amino acids. CDR1 KGHSH and CDR2 LQKENI come from the germline V gene. Trimming cost V 8 bases and J 8 bases; bases outside gene matches: 9. CDR3 DNA sequence: TGTGCCAGCGGACCGACAGGGTTGGACATTCAGTACTTC. Translating gives CASGPTGLDIQYF.

The genes are TRBV2 and TRBJ2-1; 8 bases fit TRBD2. Germline values: CDR1 SNHLY, CDR2 FYNNEI. V lost 6 bases to trimming and J lost 7 bases; unmatched junction nucleotides: 14. This CDR3 comprises 16 residues. CDR3 protein: CASSLGGGGRRNEQFF. Written as DNA, the CDR3 is TGTGCCAGCAGCCTGGGGGGCGGGGGGCGTAGGAATGAGCAGTTCTTC.

The rearrangement uses TRBV3-1 (or the pseudogene TRBV3-2) and TRBJ1-1; 8 bases line up with TRBD1. CDR3 length: 13 amino acids. Germline V lookup: CDR1 LGHDT, CDR2 YNNKEL (reference sequence). Trimming cost V 5 bases and J 3 bases; bases outside gene matches: 2. CDR3 nucleotides: TGTGCCAGCAGCTCAGGGGGCTACACTGAAGCTTTCTTT. Residues: CASSSGGYTEAFF.

This sequence joins TRBV28 and TRBJ1-2, with D unresolved. Trimming stripped 6 bases from V and 0 bases from J, with 8 bases between. CDR1 is MDHEN, CDR2 SYDVKM, per germline. CDR3 length equals 13 residues. The CDR3 region has the DNA TGTGCCAGCAGGACATCAGCTAACTATGGCTACACCTTC. This sequence encodes CASRTSANYGYTF.

J is TRBJ2-2 and V is TRBV4-1; maybe TRBD1 (6 bases). Germline assignment: CDR1 MGHRA and CDR2 YSYEKL. With 4 bases removed from V and 5 bases from J, the gap between germline ends came to 11 bases. CDR3 length equals 14 residues. The CDR3 is CASSPSQGTGELFF. CDR3 DNA: TGCGCCAGCAGCCCCTCACAGGGTACCGGGGAGCTGTTTTTT.

This sequence joins TRBV25-1 and TRBJ2-5; 7 bases align to TRBD1. This CDR3 has 14 amino acids. Germline V gives CDR1 MGHDK, CDR2 SYGVNS. V dropped 6 bases and J dropped 3; count of bases not matched to a gene: 7. The CDR3 spells CASRPTQGKETQYF. The DNA for the CDR3 is TGTGCCAGCAGACCTACACAGGGGAAAGAGACCCAGTACTTC.

The gene calls are TRBV7-2 and TRBJ1-1, with D maybe TRBD1 (6 bases). The V gene's germline CDR1 is SGHTA and CDR2 FQGNSA. The CDR3 covers 16 residues. The germline V and J ends were trimmed by 7 bases and 5 bases, with 23 bases remaining between them. Here the CDR3 reads CASTFEPQGGRTEAFF. For the CDR3, the DNA is TGTGCCAGCACCTTCGAGCCCCAAGGGGGAAGAACTGAAGCTTTCTTT.

In DNA form, the CDR3 reads TGCAGCGTTGAACAGACAGGGGGGGGCCTGCAGTATTTT. Its protein is CSVEQTGGGLQYF. The chain is built from TRBV29-1 and TRBJ2-3; 9 nucleotides agree with TRBD1. There are 13 residues in the CDR3. Unmatched junction bases numbered 8, after V lost 2 bases and J lost 11 bases. Germline V gene data show CDR1 as SQVTM and CDR2 as ANQGSEA.

This clone was seen just once. This chain links TRBV7-2 with TRBJ2-7, with 11 bases matching TRBD2. The germline V gene encodes CDR1 SGHTA and CDR2 FQGNSA. This CDR3 spans 18 amino acids. The V and J ends lost 1 base and 2 bases, in that order; junction bases with no gene match: 10. DNA for the CDR3: TGTGCCAGCAGCTTAGGGACAGCCCGACTAGCGGGGCCCTACGAGCAGTACTTC. Amino acids: CASSLGTARLAGPYEQYF.